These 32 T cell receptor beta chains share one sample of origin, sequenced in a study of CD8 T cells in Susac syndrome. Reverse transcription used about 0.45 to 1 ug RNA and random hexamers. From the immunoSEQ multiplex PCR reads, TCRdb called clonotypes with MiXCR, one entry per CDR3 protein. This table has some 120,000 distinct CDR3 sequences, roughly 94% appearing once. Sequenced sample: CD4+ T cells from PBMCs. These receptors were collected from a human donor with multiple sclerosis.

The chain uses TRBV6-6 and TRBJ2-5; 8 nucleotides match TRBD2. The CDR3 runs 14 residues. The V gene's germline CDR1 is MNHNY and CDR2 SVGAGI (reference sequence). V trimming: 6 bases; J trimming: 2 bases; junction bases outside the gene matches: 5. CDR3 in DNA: TGTGCCAGCAGACCTACTAGCGGTCAAGAGACCCAGTACTTC. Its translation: CASRPTSGQETQYF.

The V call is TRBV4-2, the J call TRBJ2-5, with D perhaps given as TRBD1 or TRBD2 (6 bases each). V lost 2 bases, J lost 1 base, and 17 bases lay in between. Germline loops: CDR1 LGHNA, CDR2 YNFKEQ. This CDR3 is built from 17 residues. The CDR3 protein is CASSQRMAGHVQETQYF. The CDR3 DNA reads TGTGCCAGCAGCCAAAGAATGGCGGGACACGTCCAAGAGACCCAGTACTTC.

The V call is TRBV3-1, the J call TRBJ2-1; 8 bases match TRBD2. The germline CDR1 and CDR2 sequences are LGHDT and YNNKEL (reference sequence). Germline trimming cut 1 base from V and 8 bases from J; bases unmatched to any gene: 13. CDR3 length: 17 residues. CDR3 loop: CASSQVRGRREGDEQFF. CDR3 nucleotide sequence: TGTGCCAGCAGCCAAGTCCGCGGGAGGAGAGAGGGCGATGAGCAGTTCTTC.

The CDR3 loop is CASSQMFGQGNEQFF. CDR3 DNA: TGCGCCAGCAGCCAAATGTTCGGACAGGGCAATGAGCAGTTCTTC. The V call is TRBV4-3, the J call TRBJ2-1; 8 positions agree with TRBD1. CDR3 length equals 15 residues. Losses at the gene ends were 2 bases for V and 6 bases for J; bases not matched to a gene: 6. Germline loops: CDR1 LGHNA, CDR2 YSLEER.

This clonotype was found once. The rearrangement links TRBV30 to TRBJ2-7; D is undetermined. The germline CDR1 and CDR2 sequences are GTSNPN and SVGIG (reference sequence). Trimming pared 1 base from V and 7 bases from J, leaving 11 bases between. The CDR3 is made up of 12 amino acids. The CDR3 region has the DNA TGTGCCTGGAGTGGAACCACGATAGAGCAGTACTTC. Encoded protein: CAWSGTTIEQYF.

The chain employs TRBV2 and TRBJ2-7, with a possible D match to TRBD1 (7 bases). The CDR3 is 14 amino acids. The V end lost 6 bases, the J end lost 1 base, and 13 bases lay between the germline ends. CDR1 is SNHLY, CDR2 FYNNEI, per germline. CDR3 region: CASSSGGLSYEQYF. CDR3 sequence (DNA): TGTGCCAGCAGCTCAGGGGGGCTATCCTACGAGCAGTACTTC.

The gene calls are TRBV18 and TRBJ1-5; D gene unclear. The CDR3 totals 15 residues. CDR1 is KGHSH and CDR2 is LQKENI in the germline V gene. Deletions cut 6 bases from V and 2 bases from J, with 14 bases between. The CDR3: CASSTTQVGNQPQHF. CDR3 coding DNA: TGTGCCAGCTCGACCACTCAGGTGGGCAATCAGCCCCAGCATTTT.

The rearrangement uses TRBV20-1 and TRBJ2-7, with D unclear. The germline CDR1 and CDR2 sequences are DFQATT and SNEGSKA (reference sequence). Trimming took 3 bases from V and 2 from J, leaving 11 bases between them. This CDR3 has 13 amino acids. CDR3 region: CSASGIRTYEQYF. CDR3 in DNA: TGCAGTGCTAGTGGGATTCGGACCTACGAGCAGTACTTC.

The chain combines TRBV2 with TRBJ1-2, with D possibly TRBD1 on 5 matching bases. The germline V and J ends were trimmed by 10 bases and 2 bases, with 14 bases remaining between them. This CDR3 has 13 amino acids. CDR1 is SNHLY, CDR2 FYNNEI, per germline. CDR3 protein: CAITTQGNYGYTF. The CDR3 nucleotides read TGTGCCATCACCACGCAGGGAAACTATGGCTACACCTTC.

DNA of the CDR3: TGTGCCAGCAGCGTTGACAGGGATCAGCCCCAGCATTTT. Amino acids: CASSVDRDQPQHF. V usage is TRBV7-3 and J usage is TRBJ1-5; 7 bases map to TRBD1. The V segment lost 5 bases and the J segment 5 bases; nucleotides outside the gene matches: 3. Germline assignment: CDR1 SGHTA and CDR2 FQGTGA. CDR3 size: 13 residues.

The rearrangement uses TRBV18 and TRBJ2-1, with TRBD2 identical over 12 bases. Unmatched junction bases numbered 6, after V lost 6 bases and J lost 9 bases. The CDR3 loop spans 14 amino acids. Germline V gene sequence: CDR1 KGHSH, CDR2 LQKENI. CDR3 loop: CASSRTSGAPEQFF. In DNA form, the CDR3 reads TGTGCCAGCTCGAGGACTAGCGGGGCCCCTGAGCAGTTCTTC.

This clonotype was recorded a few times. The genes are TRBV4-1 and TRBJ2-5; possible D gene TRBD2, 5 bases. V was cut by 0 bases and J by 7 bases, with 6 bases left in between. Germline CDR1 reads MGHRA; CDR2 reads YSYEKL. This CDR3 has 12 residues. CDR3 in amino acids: CASSQDRGTQYF. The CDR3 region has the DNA TGCGCCAGCAGCCAAGATCGGGGGACCCAGTACTTC.

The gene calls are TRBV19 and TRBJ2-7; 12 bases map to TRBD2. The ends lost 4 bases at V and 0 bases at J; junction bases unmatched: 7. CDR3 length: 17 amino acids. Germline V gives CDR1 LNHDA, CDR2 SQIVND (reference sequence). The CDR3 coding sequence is TGTGCCAGTAGTAAGACTAGCGGGAGCGATATCTCCTACGAGCAGTACTTC. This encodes CASSKTSGSDISYEQYF.

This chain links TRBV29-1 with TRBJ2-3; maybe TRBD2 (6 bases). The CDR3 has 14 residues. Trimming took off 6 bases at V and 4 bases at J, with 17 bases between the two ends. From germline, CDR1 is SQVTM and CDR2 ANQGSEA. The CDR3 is CSVREHLASDTQYF. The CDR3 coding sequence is TGCAGCGTCCGGGAGCACCTGGCCTCAGATACGCAGTATTTT.

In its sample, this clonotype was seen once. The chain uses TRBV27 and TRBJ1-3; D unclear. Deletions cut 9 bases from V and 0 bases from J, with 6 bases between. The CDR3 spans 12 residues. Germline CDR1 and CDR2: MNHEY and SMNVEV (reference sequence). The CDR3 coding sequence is TGTGCCAGTCAGTCCTCTGGAAACACCATATATTTT. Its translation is CASQSSGNTIYF.

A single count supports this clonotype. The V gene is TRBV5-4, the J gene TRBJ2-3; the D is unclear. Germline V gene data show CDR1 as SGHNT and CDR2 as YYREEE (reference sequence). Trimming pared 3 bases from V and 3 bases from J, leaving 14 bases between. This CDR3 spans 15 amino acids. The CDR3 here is CASSSQDGHTDTQYF. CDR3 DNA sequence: TGTGCCAGCAGCTCCCAGGACGGGCATACAGATACGCAGTATTTT.

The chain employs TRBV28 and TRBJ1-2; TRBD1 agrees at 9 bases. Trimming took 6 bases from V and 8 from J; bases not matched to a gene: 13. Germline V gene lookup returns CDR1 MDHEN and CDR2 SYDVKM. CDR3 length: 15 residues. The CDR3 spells CASSSNPGQGSGYTF. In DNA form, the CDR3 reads TGTGCCAGCAGCTCCAATCCGGGACAGGGATCGGGCTACACCTTC.

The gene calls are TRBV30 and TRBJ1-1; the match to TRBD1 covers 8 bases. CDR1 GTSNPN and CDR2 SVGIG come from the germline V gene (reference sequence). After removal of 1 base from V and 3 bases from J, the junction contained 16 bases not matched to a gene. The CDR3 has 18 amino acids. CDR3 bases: TGTGCCTGGAGTGGACCGGGACAGGAATTCTCCGGGGACACTGAAGCTTTCTTT. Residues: CAWSGPGQEFSGDTEAFF.

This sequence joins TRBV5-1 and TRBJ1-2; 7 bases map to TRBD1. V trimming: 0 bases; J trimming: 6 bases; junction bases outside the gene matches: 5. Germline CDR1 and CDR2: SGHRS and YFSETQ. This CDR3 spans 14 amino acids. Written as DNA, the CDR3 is TGCGCCAGCAGCTTGGGACAGGGCGGCGATGGCTACACCTTC. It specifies CASSLGQGGDGYTF.

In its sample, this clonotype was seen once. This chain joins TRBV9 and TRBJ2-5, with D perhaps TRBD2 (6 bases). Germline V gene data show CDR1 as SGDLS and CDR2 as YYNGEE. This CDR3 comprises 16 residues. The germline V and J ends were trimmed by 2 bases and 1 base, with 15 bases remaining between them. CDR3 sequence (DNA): TGTGCCAGCAGCGTGGGACTTGCGGAGTCCCAAGAGACCCAGTACTTC. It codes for CASSVGLAESQETQYF.

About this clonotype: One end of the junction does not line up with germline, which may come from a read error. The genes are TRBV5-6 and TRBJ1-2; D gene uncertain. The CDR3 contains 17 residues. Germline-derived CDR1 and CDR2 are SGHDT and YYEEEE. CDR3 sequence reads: CASSPTKDGRANYGYTF. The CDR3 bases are TGTGCCAGCAGCCCTACTAAGGACGGTCGAGCTAACTATGGCTACACTTTC.

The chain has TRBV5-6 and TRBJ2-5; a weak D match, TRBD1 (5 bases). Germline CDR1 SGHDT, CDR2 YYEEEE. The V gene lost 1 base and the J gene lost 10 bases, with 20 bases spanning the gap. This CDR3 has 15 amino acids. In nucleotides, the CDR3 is TGTGCCAGCAGCTTGAATCAACCCAGGGTAGGGAACCAGTACTTC. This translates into CASSLNQPRVGNQYF.

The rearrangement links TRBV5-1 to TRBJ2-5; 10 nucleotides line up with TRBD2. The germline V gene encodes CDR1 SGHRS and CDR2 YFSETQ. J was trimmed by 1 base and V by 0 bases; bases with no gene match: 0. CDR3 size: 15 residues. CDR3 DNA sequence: TGCGCCAGCAGCTTGGGGACTAGCGGCCAAGAGACCCAGTACTTC. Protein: CASSLGTSGQETQYF.

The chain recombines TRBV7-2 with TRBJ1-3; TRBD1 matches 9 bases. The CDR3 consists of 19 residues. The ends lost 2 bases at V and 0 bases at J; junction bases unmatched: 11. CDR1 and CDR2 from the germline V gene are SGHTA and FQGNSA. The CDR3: CASSLHIRTGAYSGNTIYF. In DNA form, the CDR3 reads TGTGCCAGCAGCTTACATATTAGGACAGGGGCTTACTCTGGAAACACCATATATTTT.

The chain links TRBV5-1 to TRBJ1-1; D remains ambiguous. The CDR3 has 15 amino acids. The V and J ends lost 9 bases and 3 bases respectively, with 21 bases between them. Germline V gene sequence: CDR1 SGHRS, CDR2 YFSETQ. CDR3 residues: CATTQSPGLDTEAFF. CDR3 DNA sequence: TGCGCCACCACACAAAGTCCGGGTCTAGACACTGAAGCTTTCTTT.

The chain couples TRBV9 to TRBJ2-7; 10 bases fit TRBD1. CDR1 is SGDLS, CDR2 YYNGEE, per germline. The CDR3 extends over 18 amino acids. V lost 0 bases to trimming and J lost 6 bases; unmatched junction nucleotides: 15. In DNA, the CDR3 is TGTGCCAGCAGCGTAGATCCGACAGGGGGCGCGCCCCTACGCGAGCAGTACTTC. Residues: CASSVDPTGGAPLREQYF.

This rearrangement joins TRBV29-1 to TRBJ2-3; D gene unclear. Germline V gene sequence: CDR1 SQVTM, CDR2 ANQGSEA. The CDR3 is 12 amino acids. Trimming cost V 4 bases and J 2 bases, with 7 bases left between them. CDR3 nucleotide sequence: TGCAGCGTTGGGCTATCCACAGATACGCAGTATTTT. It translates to CSVGLSTDTQYF.

The CDR3 region is CATSRDVSTTGTYEQYF. CDR3 nucleotides: TGTGCCACCAGCAGAGATGTGTCCACGACCGGAACCTACGAGCAGTACTTC. The chain links TRBV15 to TRBJ2-7; D remains ambiguous. V gave up 0 bases and J gave up 2 bases, with 17 bases separating them. The germline V gene encodes CDR1 LNHNV and CDR2 YYDKDF (reference sequence). The CDR3 loop spans 17 amino acids.

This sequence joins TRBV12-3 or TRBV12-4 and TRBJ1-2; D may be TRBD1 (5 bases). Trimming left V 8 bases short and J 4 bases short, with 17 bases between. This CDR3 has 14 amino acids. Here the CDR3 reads CASEGWDVGYGYTF. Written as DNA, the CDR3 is TGTGCCAGCGAGGGATGGGACGTCGGCTATGGCTACACCTTC.

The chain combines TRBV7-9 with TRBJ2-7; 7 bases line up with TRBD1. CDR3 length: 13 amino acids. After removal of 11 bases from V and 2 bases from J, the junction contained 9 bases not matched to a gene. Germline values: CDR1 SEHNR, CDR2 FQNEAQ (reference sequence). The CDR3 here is CAQEAQGAYEQYF. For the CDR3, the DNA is TGTGCCCAGGAGGCGCAGGGGGCCTACGAGCAGTACTTC.

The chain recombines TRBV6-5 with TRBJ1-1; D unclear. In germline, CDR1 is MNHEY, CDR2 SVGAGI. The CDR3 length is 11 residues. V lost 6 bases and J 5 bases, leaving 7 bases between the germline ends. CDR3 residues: CASRDETEAFF. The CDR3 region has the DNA TGTGCCAGCAGGGACGAAACTGAAGCTTTCTTT.

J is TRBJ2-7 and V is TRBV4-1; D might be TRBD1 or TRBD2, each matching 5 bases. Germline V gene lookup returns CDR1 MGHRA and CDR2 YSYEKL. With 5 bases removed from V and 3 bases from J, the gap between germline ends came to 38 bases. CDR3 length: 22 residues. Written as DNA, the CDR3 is TGCGCCAGCAGCGGGCCGAGCGGAATAGCGTCGCTGAAGAGGGGTACGGACTACGAGCAGTACTTC. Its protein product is CASSGPSGIASLKRGTDYEQYF.